This T cell receptor (beta chain) was identified in a study of CXCR3-negative and CXCR3-positive naive CD8 T cells. Findings and caveats of the study: When CXCR3-positive naive cells were set against CXCR3-negative naive cells, the former had more hydrophobic TRB CDR3s. For memory CD8+ cells diversity was much lower, but both naive subsets had comparably high diversity. CXCR3-negative and CXCR3-positive naive cells shared comparable TRBV-TRBJ usage, but memory cells did not.

TRB cDNA was prepared as libraries by UMI-labeled 5' RACE. From the 5' RACE reads, TCRdb lists one entry per CDR3 protein and no DNA. This repertoire includes more than 50,000 distinct CDR3 sequences. The length of the CDR3 is 13 residues. Germline V lookup: CDR1 MNHEY, CDR2 SMNVEV (reference sequence). Note on this clonotype: The antigen is undetermined.

The sequenced sample was naive CXCR3- CD8+ T cells from blood. Sample subset: CD45RO-CCR7+CD27+CD95- naive CD8+ T cells lacking CXCR3 (TNR3-). The receptor was isolated from a human donor in good health. Some clones in this sample may be carry-over from other donors' samples. The chain has TRBV27 and TRBJ2-1. CDR3 region: CASSFGQNNEQFF.